This entry lists 31 T cell receptor beta chains sequenced from one sample in a study of T cells in Graves' hyperthyroidism and ophthalmopathy. Authors of the study amplified TCR beta CDR3 regions from RNA transcripts. The HTBI primer set served for first-round RT-PCR of the TCR CDR3. TCRdb processed the multiplex PCR reads anew with MiXCR; each CDR3 protein has one entry. Among a few hundred thousand distinct CDR3 sequences listed, approximately 15% were seen once. The source material was blood. The origin of the receptors is a woman in her late teens or twenties with Graves' hyperthyroidism.

This clonotype was counted ten times or more. The V and J genes are TRBV7-9 and TRBJ2-5; 10 bases line up with TRBD2. Germline V lookup: CDR1 SEHNR, CDR2 FQNEAQ (reference sequence). This CDR3 contains 19 residues. Trimming at V came to 5 bases and at J to 1 base, leaving 16 bases not matched to a gene. CDR3 sequence: CASSPRALAGVGFQETQYF. CDR3 sequence (DNA): TGTGCCAGCAGCCCGAGGGCTCTAGCGGGAGTAGGGTTCCAAGAGACCCAGTACTTC. The full variable domain, rest sourced from reference TRBV7-9 and TRBJ2-5, is DTGVSQNPRHKITKRGQNVTFRCDPISEHNRLYWYRQTLGQGPEFLTYFQNEAQLEKSRLLSDRFSAERPKGSFSTLEIQRTEQGDSAMYLCASSPRALAGVGFQETQYFGPGTRLLVL.

This clonotype was counted ten times or more. V is TRBV5-1 and J is TRBJ1-6; D is unclear. The CDR3 sequence is 17 residues long. The V and J ends lost 0 bases and 4 bases respectively, with 14 bases between them. From germline, CDR1 is SGHRS and CDR2 YFSETQ. CDR3 nucleotide sequence: TGCGCCAGCAGCTTGGCGGTCGGCGGCGGGTATAATTCACCCCTCCACTTT. Amino acid sequence: CASSLAVGGGYNSPLHF.

The sample holds a few counts of this clonotype. The CDR3 DNA follows: TGTGCCAGTAGTATGGGACTCACGGGGGCCAACGTCCTGACTTTC. As protein: CASSMGLTGANVLTF. The chain is built from TRBV19 and TRBJ2-6, with D perhaps TRBD2 (6 bases). V was trimmed by 3 bases and J by 4 bases, leaving 10 bases between them. Germline CDR1 is LNHDA and CDR2 is SQIVND (reference sequence). The CDR3 totals 15 residues.

This clonotype was observed a few times. The chain employs TRBV20-1 and TRBJ1-6; maybe TRBD1 (6 bases). The CDR3 is 16 residues long. V was cut by 1 base and J by 6 bases, with 16 bases left in between. CDR1 is DFQATT, CDR2 SNEGSKA, per germline (reference sequence). The CDR3 region has the DNA TGCAGTGCTAGAGTTGACCCCGGACAGTTTAATTCACCCCTCCACTTT. This translates into CSARVDPGQFNSPLHF.

This clonotype was detected only a few times. This chain connects TRBV19 to TRBJ2-1, with 10 positions matching TRBD2. CDR3 size: 15 residues. Per germline, CDR1 LNHDA and CDR2 SQIVND (reference sequence). Germline trimming cut 3 bases from V and 4 bases from J; bases unmatched to any gene: 3. The chain's CDR3 is CASSITSGEYNEQFF. The CDR3 region has the DNA TGTGCCAGTAGTATCACTAGCGGGGAATACAATGAGCAGTTCTTC. Full variable domain (remainder filled in from reference TRBV19 and TRBJ2-1): DGGITQSPKYLFRKEGQNVTLSCEQNLNHDAMYWYRQDPGQGLRLIYYSQIVNDFQKGDIAEGYSVSREKKESFPLTVTSAQKNPTAFYLCASSITSGEYNEQFFGPGTRLTVL.

The genes are TRBV6-1 and TRBJ1-3; 7 positions agree with TRBD1. Trimming cost V 5 bases and J 3 bases; bases outside gene matches: 7. CDR1 MNHNS and CDR2 SASEGT come from the germline V gene. The CDR3 consists of 15 residues. In DNA, the CDR3 is TGTGCCAGCAGTCCCATCGACAGGGATGGAAACACCATATATTTT. It is translated as CASSPIDRDGNTIYF.

This clonotype was seen only a few times. CDR3 in DNA: TGTGCCAGCAGCATGGGACAGTCTAATGAAAAACTGTTTTTT. Translating it yields CASSMGQSNEKLFF. The gene calls are TRBV9 and TRBJ1-4; 7 positions agree with TRBD1. After removal of 4 bases from V and 3 bases from J, the junction contained 3 bases not matched to a gene. Germline CDR1 and CDR2: SGDLS and YYNGEE. The CDR3 length is 14 residues.

This clonotype was recorded at least ten times. The chain has TRBV7-2 and TRBJ2-5; TRBD2 aligns across 8 bases. Germline assignment: CDR1 SGHTA and CDR2 FQGNSA. Trimming took 5 bases from V and 5 from J; bases not matched to a gene: 13. The CDR3 is made up of 16 amino acids. The CDR3 bases are TGTGCCAGCAGCGCCCTCGGGGGGGAGGTTTTGGAGACCCAGTACTTC. It specifies CASSALGGEVLETQYF.

Many counts were recorded for this clonotype. The chain joins TRBV11-2 to TRBJ2-7; D unclear. The V and J ends lost 2 bases and 3 bases respectively, with 8 bases between them. Looked up from germline, CDR1 is SGHAT and CDR2 is FQNNGV. CDR3 length: 13 residues. The CDR3 DNA sequence: TGTGCCAGCAGCTTAAAGTGGAGCTACGAGCAGTACTTC. It specifies CASSLKWSYEQYF.

There are many counts of this clonotype. The chain links TRBV6-1 to TRBJ2-6; D is ambiguous. The length of the CDR3 is 17 residues. Between the trimmed V and J ends, which lost 6 bases and 0 bases, there was a span of 15 bases. CDR1 and CDR2 from the germline V gene are MNHNS and SASEGT. The CDR3 bases are TGTGCCAGCAGAGATTTGGCGGTTAGCTCTGGGGCCAACGTCCTGACTTTC. Its protein is CASRDLAVSSGANVLTF.

This clonotype was recorded many times. This rearrangement joins TRBV3-1 to TRBJ1-2; D remains unclear. Looked up from germline, CDR1 is LGHDT and CDR2 is YNNKEL (reference sequence). The CDR3 sequence is 14 residues long. The ends were cut back, 4 bases at V and 4 bases at J, with 13 bases in the middle. The CDR3 reads CASSPWTPLYGYTF. DNA of the CDR3: TGTGCCAGCAGCCCGTGGACGCCTCTCTATGGCTACACCTTC.

In this sample, this clonotype turned up many times. The chain combines TRBV27 with TRBJ2-5; 14 positions agree with TRBD2. The CDR3 covers 15 residues. Trimming removed 6 bases from V and 6 bases from J; junction bases left unmatched: 6. Germline V gives CDR1 MNHEY, CDR2 SMNVEV (reference sequence). CDR3 DNA: TGTGCCAGCAGGGGACGACTAGCGGGAGGGAAGACCCAGTACTTC. Translating it yields CASRGRLAGGKTQYF.

This clonotype was picked up many times. The chain has TRBV28 and TRBJ2-1; a possible D gene is TRBD1 (6 bases). CDR3 length equals 15 residues. The germline V gene encodes CDR1 MDHEN and CDR2 SYDVKM. The germline V and J ends were trimmed by 6 bases and 1 base, with 13 bases remaining between them. The CDR3 sequence: CASRPRGLSYNEQFF. Written as DNA, the CDR3 is TGTGCCAGCAGGCCCAGGGGTCTGTCCTACAATGAGCAGTTCTTC.

This sequence joins TRBV28 and TRBJ2-7; perhaps TRBD2 as D (5 bases). This CDR3 is built from 14 residues. Trimming stripped 7 bases from V and 0 bases from J, with 13 bases between. Germline CDR1 reads MDHEN; CDR2 reads SYDVKM. The CDR3 loop is CASTTSRSSYEQYF. CDR3 coding DNA: TGTGCCAGCACTACTAGTCGAAGCTCCTACGAGCAGTACTTC.

This clonotype has ten or more counts. The chain uses TRBV18 and TRBJ2-7; D is possibly TRBD2 (5 bases). CDR1 is KGHSH, CDR2 LQKENI, per germline. V was clipped by 0 bases and J by 3 bases, with 6 bases between them. The CDR3 runs to 13 residues. CDR3 in amino acids: CASSPPAVYEQYF. The CDR3 region has the DNA TGTGCCAGCTCACCACCAGCGGTCTACGAGCAGTACTTC.

This clonotype has just a few counts. This sequence joins TRBV5-1 and TRBJ2-1; D remains ambiguous. Looked up from germline, CDR1 is SGHRS and CDR2 is YFSETQ. Deletions cut 0 bases from V and 9 bases from J, with 10 bases between. This CDR3 has 13 amino acids. In DNA, the CDR3 is TGCGCCAGCAGCTTGGGGACCAGCAGTGAGCAGTTCTTC. Its protein product is CASSLGTSSEQFF. Complete variable domain (other parts from reference TRBV5-1 and TRBJ2-1): KAGVTQTPRYLIKTRGQQVTLSCSPISGHRSVSWYQQTPGQGLQFLFEYFSETQRNKGNFPGRFSGRQFSNSRSEMNVSTLELGDSALYLCASSLGTSSEQFFGPGTRLTVL.

This clonotype was seen at least ten times. J is TRBJ1-2 and V is TRBV28; 8 bases agree with TRBD1. The CDR3 has 15 amino acids. The germline CDR1 and CDR2 sequences are MDHEN and SYDVKM. V lost 3 bases, J lost 2 bases, and 5 bases stayed unmatched. CDR3 bases: TGTGCCAGCAGTTTTTCGGGACAGGCCAACTATGGCTACACCTTC. Its protein is CASSFSGQANYGYTF.

This clonotype was picked up many times. This chain uses TRBV12-3 or TRBV12-4 with TRBJ1-1; D gene ambiguous. The CDR3 is 13 residues long. V lost 6 bases, J lost 0 bases, and 8 bases lay in between. The CDR3: CASSHLMNTEAFF. The CDR3 DNA follows: TGTGCCAGCAGCCACCTTATGAACACTGAAGCTTTCTTT.

This clonotype was found many times. The chain carries TRBV29-1 and TRBJ2-3; D remains unclear. From germline, CDR1 is SQVTM and CDR2 ANQGSEA. The CDR3 extends over 14 amino acids. V was trimmed by 7 bases and J by 1 base, leaving 15 bases between them. The CDR3 coding sequence is TGCAGCGCAGACGCGGCCCGGGGCACAGATACGCAGTATTTT. This gives the protein CSADAARGTDTQYF.

The gene calls are TRBV6-2 or TRBV6-3 and TRBJ2-1, with 14 bases matching TRBD2. CDR1 is MNHEY, CDR2 SVGEGT, per germline. This CDR3 is 19 amino acids long. Trimming took 0 bases from V and 1 from J; bases not matched to a gene: 5. CDR3 residues: CASSYSTSGRVGSYNEQFF. The CDR3 DNA reads TGTGCCAGCAGTTACTCGACTAGCGGGAGGGTAGGGTCCTACAATGAGCAGTTCTTC.

The J gene is TRBJ2-7, the V gene TRBV28; 12 bases align to TRBD1. CDR1 is MDHEN, CDR2 SYDVKM, per germline. CDR3 size: 15 residues. The V and J ends lost 5 bases and 7 bases, in that order; junction bases with no gene match: 9. CDR3 nucleotides: TGTGCCAGCAGTCCGCCGGGACAGGGGGCCGATGAGCAGTACTTC. Protein product: CASSPPGQGADEQYF.

The sample holds many counts of this clonotype. This chain uses TRBV20-1 with TRBJ1-4; maybe TRBD1 (5 bases). CDR3 length: 13 residues. CDR1 is DFQATT and CDR2 is SNEGSKA in the germline V gene (reference sequence). The germline V and J ends were trimmed by 3 bases and 6 bases, with 11 bases remaining between them. The DNA of the CDR3 is TGCAGTGCTAGTAGAGGGGTTGATGAAAAACTGTTTTTT. Encoded protein: CSASRGVDEKLFF.

This clonotype was counted ten times or more. This chain joins TRBV13 and TRBJ2-4; 7 bases agree with TRBD2. V trimming: 4 bases; J trimming: 6 bases; junction bases outside the gene matches: 6. The germline gives CDR1 PRHDT, CDR2 FYEKMQ (reference sequence). The CDR3 is 14 amino acids. CDR3 region: CASSSGLSVNIQYF. For the CDR3, the DNA is TGTGCCAGCAGCTCGGGACTATCAGTAAACATTCAGTACTTC.

A note on this clonotype: This may come from a read error, since a much larger clone is one base off. J is TRBJ1-1 and V is TRBV18; D is unresolved. The CDR3 sequence is 14 residues long. Germline V gene sequence: CDR1 KGHSH, CDR2 LQKENI. As DNA, the CDR3 is TGTGCCAGCTCACCACAGTTCGTGAACGCTGAAGCTTTCTTT. Protein product: CASSPQFVNAEAFF.

The chain recombines TRBV6-4 with TRBJ1-1, with D possibly TRBD1 on 5 matching bases. V was pared by 6 bases and J by 0 bases, with 17 bases between. The CDR3 consists of 16 residues. CDR1 and CDR2 from the germline V gene are MRHNA and SNTAGT. The CDR3 reads CASRPGQGFMNTEAFF. CDR3 coding DNA: TGTGCCAGCAGGCCGGGGCAGGGCTTCATGAACACTGAAGCTTTCTTT.

At least ten counts were recorded for this clonotype. The chain employs TRBV28 and TRBJ1-1; 9 nucleotides agree with TRBD1. The CDR3 runs 14 residues. The V segment lost 6 bases and the J segment 1 base; nucleotides outside the gene matches: 3. Germline CDR1 is MDHEN and CDR2 is SYDVKM. The chain's CDR3 is CASRTGQGNTEAFF. The CDR3 DNA sequence: TGTGCCAGCAGGACGGGACAGGGGAACACTGAAGCTTTCTTT.

This clonotype was recorded many times. The chain employs TRBV20-1 and TRBJ1-2, with D possibly TRBD1 on 5 matching bases. The germline V and J ends were trimmed by 0 bases and 6 bases, with 20 bases remaining between them. The CDR3 extends over 16 amino acids. CDR1 and CDR2 from the germline V gene are DFQATT and SNEGSKA (reference sequence). CDR3: CSARDTLVPGTNGYTF. The CDR3 DNA is TGCAGTGCTAGAGACACACTCGTCCCAGGGACGAATGGCTACACCTTC.

This clonotype was recorded many times. The rearrangement uses TRBV3-1 and TRBJ2-5, with TRBD2 identical over 7 bases. Germline V gene lookup returns CDR1 LGHDT and CDR2 YNNKEL (reference sequence). V lost 2 bases and J lost 5; bases outside the gene matches: 8. This CDR3 is built from 15 residues. The CDR3 region has the DNA TGTGCCAGCAGCCAATATCCGGGAGCGGGGGAGACCCAGTACTTC. Residues: CASSQYPGAGETQYF.

This clonotype was seen more than once but under ten times. This rearrangement joins TRBV10-2 to TRBJ2-7, with 11 bases lining up with TRBD2. This CDR3 region has 16 residues. CDR1 is WSHSY, CDR2 SAAADI, per germline. V was clipped by 4 bases and J by 4 bases; unmatched bases: 9. The CDR3 spells CASSVVRLAGLYEQYF. The CDR3 region has the DNA TGCGCCAGCAGTGTAGTGAGACTAGCGGGGTTATACGAGCAGTACTTC.

This clonotype was seen ten or more times. V usage is TRBV5-1 and J usage is TRBJ2-1; 7 bases agree with TRBD1. Germline CDR1 is SGHRS and CDR2 is YFSETQ. V was clipped by 0 bases and J by 5 bases; unmatched bases: 2. This CDR3 spans 14 amino acids. Here the CDR3 reads CASSLGGQNNEQFF. The DNA of the CDR3 is TGCGCCAGCAGCTTGGGGGGACAGAACAATGAGCAGTTCTTC.

The chain employs TRBV3-1 and TRBJ2-7, with TRBD2 matching over 7 bases. CDR3 length equals 15 residues. The V and J ends lost 1 base and 3 bases, in that order; junction bases with no gene match: 6. The germline V gene has CDR1 LGHDT and CDR2 YNNKEL (reference sequence). The CDR3 bases are TGTGCCAGCAGCCAAGGGGGAGGGACCTACTACGAGCAGTACTTC. It encodes CASSQGGGTYYEQYF.